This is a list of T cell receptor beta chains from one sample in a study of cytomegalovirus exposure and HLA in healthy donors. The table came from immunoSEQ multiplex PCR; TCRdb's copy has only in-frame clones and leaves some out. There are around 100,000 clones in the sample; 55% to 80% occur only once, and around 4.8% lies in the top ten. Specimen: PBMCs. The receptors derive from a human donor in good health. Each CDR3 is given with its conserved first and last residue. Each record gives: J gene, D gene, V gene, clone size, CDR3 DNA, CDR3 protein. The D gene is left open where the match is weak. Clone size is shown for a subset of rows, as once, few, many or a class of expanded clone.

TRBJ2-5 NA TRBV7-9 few TGTGCCAGCAGTCCCCCGATAGGGGGTTCTCCACAAGAGACCCAGTACTTC CASSPPIGGSPQETQYF
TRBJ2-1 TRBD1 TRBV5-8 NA TGTGCCAGCAGCCCGGACAGGGGGCACGTCAATGAGCAGTTCTTC CASSPDRGHVNEQFF
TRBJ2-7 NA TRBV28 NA TGTGCCAGCAGTTTAGAACAGGGCTCCTACGAGCAGTACTTC CASSLEQGSYEQYF
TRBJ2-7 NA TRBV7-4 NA TGTGCCAGCAGCTTGGGGCCAACTAGCAACAAGTGCTACGAGCAGTACTTC CASSLGPTSNKCYEQYF
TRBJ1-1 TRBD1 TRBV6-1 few TGTGCCAGCAGTGGCCGGGACAGGGGATTTGTGGCGCGGAACACTGAAGCTTTCTTT CASSGRDRGFVARNTEAFF
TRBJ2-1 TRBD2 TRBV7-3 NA TGTGCCAGCAGCCTACGTCTAGCGGGTTACAATGAGCAGTTCTTC CASSLRLAGYNEQFF
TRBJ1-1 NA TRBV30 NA TGTGCCTGGAGTGTACGGAGGGACCTCAACACTGAAGCTTTCTTT CAWSVRRDLNTEAFF
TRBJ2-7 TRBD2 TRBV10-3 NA TGTGCCATCAGATCTAGCGGTAGCTCCTACGAGCAGTACTTC CAIRSSGSSYEQYF
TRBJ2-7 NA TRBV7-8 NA TGTGCCAGCAGCTGGAAAATAGACAGCGAGCAGTACTTC CASSWKIDSEQYF
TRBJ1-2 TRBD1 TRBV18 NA TGTGCCAGCTCACCAGGGACAGGGTTTGGCTACACCTTC CASSPGTGFGYTF
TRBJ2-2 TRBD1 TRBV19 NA TGTGCCAGTAGTACCCGACAGGGTTTCACCGGGGAGCTGTTTTTT CASSTRQGFTGELFF
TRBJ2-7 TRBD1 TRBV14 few TGTGCCAGCAGCCAAGAGGGAAGGACAGGGCAGGACGAGCAGTACTTC CASSQEGRTGQDEQYF
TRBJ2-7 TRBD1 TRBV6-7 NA TGTGCCAGCAGTCACAGGGGGCTTCACCCCTACGAGCAGTACTTC CASSHRGLHPYEQYF
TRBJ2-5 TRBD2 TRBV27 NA TGTGCCAGCAGTTTAGTAGGGGTGGGGGGGGAAGAGACCCAGTACTTC CASSLVGVGGEETQYF
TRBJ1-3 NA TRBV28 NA TGTGCCAGCAGCCCCCCCGGTAGCAACTCTGGAAACACCATATATTTT CASSPPGSNSGNTIYF
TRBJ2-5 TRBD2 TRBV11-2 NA TGTGCCAGCCGCGGGTTAGCGGGATGGGAGACCCAGTACTTC CASRGLAGWETQYF
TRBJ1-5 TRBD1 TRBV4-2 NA TGTGCCAGCAGCCAGGGACAGGTCAATCAGCCCCAGCATTTT CASSQGQVNQPQHF
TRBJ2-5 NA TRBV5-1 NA TGCGCCAGCAGCCGGAGATCTTACCAAGAGACCCAGTACTTC CASSRRSYQETQYF
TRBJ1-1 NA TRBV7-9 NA TGTGCCAGCAGCCGCGGGGGGAACACTGAAGCTTTCTTT CASSRGGNTEAFF
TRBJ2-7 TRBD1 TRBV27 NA TGTGCCAGCAGTTTCGCCCCAGGGGGCGTCTCCTACGAGCAGTACTTC CASSFAPGGVSYEQYF
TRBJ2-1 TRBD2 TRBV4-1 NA TGCGCCAGCAGCCAAGACGGGGGGGGCTGGGGGAATGAGCAGTTCTTC CASSQDGGGWGNEQFF
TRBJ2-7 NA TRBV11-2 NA TGTGCCTCTCGACAGGGAGGCTACGAGCAGTACTTC CASRQGGYEQYF
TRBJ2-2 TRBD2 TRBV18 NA TGTGCCAGCTCACCAGCAACGGGAGGGCGGTCCGGGGAGCTGTTTTTT CASSPATGGRSGELFF
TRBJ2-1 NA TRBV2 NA TGTGCCAGAGAGAAGGGAGACAATGAGCAGTTCTTC CAREKGDNEQFF
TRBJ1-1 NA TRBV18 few TGTGCCAGCTCACCAGGTGGACACCAGAACACTGAAGCTTTCTTT CASSPGGHQNTEAFF
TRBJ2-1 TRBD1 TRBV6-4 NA TGTGCCACCCAAGAGACGACAGGGCTTCTTGAGCAGTTCTTC CATQETTGLLEQFF
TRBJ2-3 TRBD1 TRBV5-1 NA TGCGCCAGCAGCTTGGGGGACAGGGTCGGCACAGATACGCAGTATTTT CASSLGDRVGTDTQYF
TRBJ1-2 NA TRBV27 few TGTGCCAGCAGGTATAACCGGGACACCACCTATGGCTACACCTTC CASRYNRDTTYGYTF
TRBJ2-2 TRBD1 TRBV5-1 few TGCGCCAGCAGCTTGGGGGACAGGGACTATGGGGAGCTGTTTTTT CASSLGDRDYGELFF
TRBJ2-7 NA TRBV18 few TGTGCCAGCTCAGGAACAGAGTCCAGTGAGCAGTACTTC CASSGTESSEQYF
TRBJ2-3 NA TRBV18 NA TGTGCCAGCTCACCACCGGGGTTTGCGGGCGGCCCAGATACGCAGTATTTT CASSPPGFAGGPDTQYF
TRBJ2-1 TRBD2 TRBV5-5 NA TGTGCCAGCAGCACCCCTAGCGGGAGAATGAACAATGAGCAGTTCTTC CASSTPSGRMNNEQFF
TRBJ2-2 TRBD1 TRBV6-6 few TGTGCCAGCAGTTTCCAGGGGGCCAGCGGGGAGCTGTTTTTT CASSFQGASGELFF
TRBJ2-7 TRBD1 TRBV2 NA TGTGCCAGCAGTGCGGGACAGATCTTC CASSAGQIF
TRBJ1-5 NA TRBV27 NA TGTGCCAGCAGTTTCTCGGGGGTCGGTCAGCCCCAGCATTTT CASSFSGVGQPQHF
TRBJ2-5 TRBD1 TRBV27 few TGTGCCACCCGAAGAGGGGGCCTTCGTCAAGAGACCCAGTACTTC CATRRGGLRQETQYF
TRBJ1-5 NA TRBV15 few TGTGCCACCAGCAGAGGACTTGACGGAAAAAATCAGCCCCAGCATTTT CATSRGLDGKNQPQHF
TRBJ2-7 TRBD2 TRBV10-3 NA TGTGCCATCAGGGCCCAGCGGGAGATGGGCGAGCAGTACTTC CAIRAQREMGEQYF
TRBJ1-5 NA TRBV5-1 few TGCGCCAGCAGCGTGGATAACACTCAGCCCCAGCATTTT CASSVDNTQPQHF
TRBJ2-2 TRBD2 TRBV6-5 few TGTGCCAGCGGGGGGGCCGGGGAGCTGTTTTTT CASGGAGELFF
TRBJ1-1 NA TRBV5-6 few TGTGCCAGCAGTTTTCGGGGGGCAGTCACCGCCGGCGCTTTCTTT CASSFRGAVTAGAFF